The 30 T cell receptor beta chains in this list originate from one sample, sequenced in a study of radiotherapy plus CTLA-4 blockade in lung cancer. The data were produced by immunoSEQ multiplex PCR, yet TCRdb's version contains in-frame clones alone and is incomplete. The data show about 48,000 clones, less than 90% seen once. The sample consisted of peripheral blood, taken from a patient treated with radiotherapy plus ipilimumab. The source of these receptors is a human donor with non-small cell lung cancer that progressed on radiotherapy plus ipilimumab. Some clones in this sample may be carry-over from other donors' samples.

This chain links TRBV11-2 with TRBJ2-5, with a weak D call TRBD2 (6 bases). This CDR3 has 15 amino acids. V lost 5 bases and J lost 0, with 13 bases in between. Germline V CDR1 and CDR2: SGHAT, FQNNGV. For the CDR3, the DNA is TGTGCCAGCAGCCCAGCAAGGGACTACCAAGAGACCCAGTACTTC. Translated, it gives CASSPARDYQETQYF.

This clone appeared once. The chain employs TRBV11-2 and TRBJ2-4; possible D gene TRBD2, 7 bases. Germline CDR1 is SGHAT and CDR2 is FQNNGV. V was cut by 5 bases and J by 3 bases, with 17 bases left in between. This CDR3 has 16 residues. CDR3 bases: TGTGCCAGCAGCGCACTGGGGGGGGCGGTCAAAAACATTCAGTACTTC. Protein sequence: CASSALGGAVKNIQYF.

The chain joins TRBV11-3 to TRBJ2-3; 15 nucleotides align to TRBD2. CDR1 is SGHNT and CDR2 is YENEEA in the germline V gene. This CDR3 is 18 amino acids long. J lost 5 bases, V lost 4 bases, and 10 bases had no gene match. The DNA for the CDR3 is TGTGCCAGCAGCTCTCCAGGACTAGCGGGGGGGCGGATAGATACGCAGTATTTT. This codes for CASSSPGLAGGRIDTQYF. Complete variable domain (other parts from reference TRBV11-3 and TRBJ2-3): EAGVVQSPRYKIIEKKQPVAFWCNPISGHNTLYWYLQNLGQGPELLIRYENEEAVDDSQLPKDRFSAERLKGVDSTLKIQPAELGDSAVYLCASSSPGLAGGRIDTQYFGPGTRLTVL.

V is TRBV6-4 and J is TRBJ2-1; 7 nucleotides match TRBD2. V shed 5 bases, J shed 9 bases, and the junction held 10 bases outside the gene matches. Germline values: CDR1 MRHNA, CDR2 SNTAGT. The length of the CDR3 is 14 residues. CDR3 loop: CASSPTSDGFEQFF. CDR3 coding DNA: TGTGCCAGCAGTCCCACTAGCGACGGCTTTGAGCAGTTCTTC.

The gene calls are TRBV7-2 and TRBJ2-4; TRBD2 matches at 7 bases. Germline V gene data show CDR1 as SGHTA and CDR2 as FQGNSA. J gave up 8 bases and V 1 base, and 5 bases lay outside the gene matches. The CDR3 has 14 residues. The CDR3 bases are TGTGCCAGCAGCTTAGGACTAGCTAGGGACATTCAGTACTTC. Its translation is CASSLGLARDIQYF.

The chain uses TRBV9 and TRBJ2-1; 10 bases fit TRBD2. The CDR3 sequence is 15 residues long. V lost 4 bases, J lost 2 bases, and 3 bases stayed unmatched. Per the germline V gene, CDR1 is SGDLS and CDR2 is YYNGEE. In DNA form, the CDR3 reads TGTGCCAGCAGCCCCAGCGGGGGGGCCTACAATGAGCAGTTCTTC. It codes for CASSPSGGAYNEQFF.

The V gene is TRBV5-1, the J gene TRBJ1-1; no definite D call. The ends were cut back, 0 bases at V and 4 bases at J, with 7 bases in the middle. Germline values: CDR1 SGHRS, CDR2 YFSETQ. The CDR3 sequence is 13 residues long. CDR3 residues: CASSLVVGTEAFF. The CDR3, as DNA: TGCGCCAGCAGCTTGGTTGTCGGCACTGAAGCTTTCTTT.

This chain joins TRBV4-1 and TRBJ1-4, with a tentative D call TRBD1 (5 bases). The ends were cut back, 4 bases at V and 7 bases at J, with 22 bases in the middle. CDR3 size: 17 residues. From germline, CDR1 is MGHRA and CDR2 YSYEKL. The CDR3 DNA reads TGCGCCAGCAGCCGGCTCCCCAGCGCAGGGAGGAGTGAAAAACTGTTTTTT. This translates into CASSRLPSAGRSEKLFF.

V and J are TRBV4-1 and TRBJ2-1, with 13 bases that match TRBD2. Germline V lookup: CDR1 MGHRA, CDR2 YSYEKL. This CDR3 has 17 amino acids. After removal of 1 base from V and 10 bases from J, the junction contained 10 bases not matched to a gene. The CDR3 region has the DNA TGCGCCAGCAGCCAAGTGTTAACTAGCGGGAGGGCAGGGGAGCAGTTCTTC. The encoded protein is CASSQVLTSGRAGEQFF.

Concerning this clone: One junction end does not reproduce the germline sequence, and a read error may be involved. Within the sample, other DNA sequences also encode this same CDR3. The CDR3 coding sequence is TGCGCCAGCAGCTTGGATTCGACTGAAGCTTTCTTC. Amino acids: CASSLDSTEAFF. The chain is built from TRBV5-1 and TRBJ1-1; D is undetermined. Per the germline V gene, CDR1 is SGHRS and CDR2 is YFSETQ. This CDR3 contains 12 residues.

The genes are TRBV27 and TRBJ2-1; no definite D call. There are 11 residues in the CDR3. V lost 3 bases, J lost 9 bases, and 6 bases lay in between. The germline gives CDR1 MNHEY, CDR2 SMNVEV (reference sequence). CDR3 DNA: TGTGCCAGCAGTTTTAGAAGTGAGCAGTTCTTC. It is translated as CASSFRSEQFF.

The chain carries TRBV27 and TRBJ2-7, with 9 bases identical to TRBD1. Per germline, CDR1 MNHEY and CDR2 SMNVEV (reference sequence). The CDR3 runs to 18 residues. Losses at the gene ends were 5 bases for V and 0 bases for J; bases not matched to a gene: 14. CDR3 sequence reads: CASSPRSTGTGPSYEQYF. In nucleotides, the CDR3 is TGTGCCAGCAGTCCGCGCTCCACAGGGACAGGGCCCTCCTACGAGCAGTACTTC.

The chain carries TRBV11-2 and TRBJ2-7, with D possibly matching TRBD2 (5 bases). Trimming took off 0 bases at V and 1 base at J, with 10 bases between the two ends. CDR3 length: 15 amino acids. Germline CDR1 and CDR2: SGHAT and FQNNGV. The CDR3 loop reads CASSLDGGDSYEQYF. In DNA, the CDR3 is TGTGCCAGCAGCTTAGATGGAGGTGATTCCTACGAGCAGTACTTC.

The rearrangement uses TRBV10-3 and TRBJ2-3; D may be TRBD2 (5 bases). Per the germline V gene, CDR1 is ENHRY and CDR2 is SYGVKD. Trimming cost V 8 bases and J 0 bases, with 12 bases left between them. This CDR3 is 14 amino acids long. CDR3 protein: CAIEEGPSTDTQYF. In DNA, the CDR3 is TGTGCCATCGAAGAGGGCCCAAGCACAGATACGCAGTATTTT.

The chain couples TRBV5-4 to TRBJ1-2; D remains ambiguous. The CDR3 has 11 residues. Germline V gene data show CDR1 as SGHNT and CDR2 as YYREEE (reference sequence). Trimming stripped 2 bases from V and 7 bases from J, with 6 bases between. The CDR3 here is CASSFRLGYTF. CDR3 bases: TGTGCCAGCAGCTTCCGACTTGGCTACACCTTC.

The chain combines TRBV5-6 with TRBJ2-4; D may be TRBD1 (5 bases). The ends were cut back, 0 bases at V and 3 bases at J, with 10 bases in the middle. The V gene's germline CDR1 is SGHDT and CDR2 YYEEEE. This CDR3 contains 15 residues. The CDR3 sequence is CASSLVQGFKNIQYF. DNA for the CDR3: TGTGCCAGCAGCTTGGTCCAGGGCTTCAAAAACATTCAGTACTTC.

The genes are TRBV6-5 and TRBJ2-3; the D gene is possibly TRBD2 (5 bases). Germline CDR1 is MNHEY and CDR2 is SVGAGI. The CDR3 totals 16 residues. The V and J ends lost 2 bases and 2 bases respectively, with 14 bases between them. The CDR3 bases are TGTGCCAGCAGTTACGCGGGCGATCCCCCCACAGATACGCAGTATTTT. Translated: CASSYAGDPPTDTQYF.

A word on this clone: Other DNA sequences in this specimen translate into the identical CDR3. CDR3: CASSFYKETQYF. The CDR3 DNA is TGTGCCAGCAGCTTTTACAAAGAGACCCAGTACTTC. The V and J genes are TRBV7-2 and TRBJ2-5; D remains unclear. This CDR3 has 12 amino acids. Looked up from germline, CDR1 is SGHTA and CDR2 is FQGNSA. With 3 bases removed from V and 3 bases from J, the gap between germline ends came to 5 bases.

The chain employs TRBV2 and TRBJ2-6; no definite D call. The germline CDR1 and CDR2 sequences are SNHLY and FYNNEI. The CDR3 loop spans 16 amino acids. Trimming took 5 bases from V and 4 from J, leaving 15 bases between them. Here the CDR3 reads CASSRPSVPGANVLTF. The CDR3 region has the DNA TGTGCCAGCAGTCGTCCTTCGGTGCCCGGGGCCAACGTCCTGACTTTC.

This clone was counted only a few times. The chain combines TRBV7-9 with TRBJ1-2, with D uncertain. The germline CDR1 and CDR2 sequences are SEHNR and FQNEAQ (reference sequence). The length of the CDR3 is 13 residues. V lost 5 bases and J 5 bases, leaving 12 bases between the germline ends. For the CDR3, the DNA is TGTGCCAGCAGCGCCTCCGGGAGTTATGGCTACACCTTC. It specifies CASSASGSYGYTF.

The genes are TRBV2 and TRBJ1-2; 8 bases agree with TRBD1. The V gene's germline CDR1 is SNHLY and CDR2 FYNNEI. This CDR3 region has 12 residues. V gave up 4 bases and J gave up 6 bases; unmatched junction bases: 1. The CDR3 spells CASSVQGDGYTF. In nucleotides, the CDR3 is TGTGCCAGCAGTGTACAGGGGGATGGCTACACCTTC. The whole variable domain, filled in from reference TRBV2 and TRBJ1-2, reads EPEVTQTPSHQVTQMGQEVILRCVPISNHLYFYWYRQILGQKVEFLVSFYNNEISEKSEIFDDQFSVERPDGSNFTLKIRSTKLEDSAMYFCASSVQGDGYTFGSGTRLTVV.

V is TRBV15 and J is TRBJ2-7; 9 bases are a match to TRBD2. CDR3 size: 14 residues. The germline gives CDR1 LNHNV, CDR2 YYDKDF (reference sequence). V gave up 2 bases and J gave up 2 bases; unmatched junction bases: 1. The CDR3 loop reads CATSRRLAAYEQYF. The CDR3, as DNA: TGTGCCACCAGCAGAAGACTAGCGGCCTACGAGCAGTACTTC.

CDR3 DNA sequence: TGTGCCTGGAGTGTAGGTCTCGAGCAGGGGCACATTCAGTACTTC. Amino acid sequence: CAWSVGLEQGHIQYF. The J gene is TRBJ2-4, the V gene TRBV30; maybe TRBD1 (6 bases). Germline CDR1 reads GTSNPN; CDR2 reads SVGIG (reference sequence). The germline V and J ends were trimmed by 0 bases and 8 bases, with 17 bases remaining between them. CDR3 size: 15 residues. Full variable domain (missing parts from reference TRBV30 and TRBJ2-4): SQTIHQWPATLVQPVGSPLSLECTVEGTSNPNLYWYRQAAGRGLQLLFYSVGIGQISSEVPQNLSASRPQDRQFILSSKKLLLSDSGFYLCAWSVGLEQGHIQYFGAGTRLSVL.

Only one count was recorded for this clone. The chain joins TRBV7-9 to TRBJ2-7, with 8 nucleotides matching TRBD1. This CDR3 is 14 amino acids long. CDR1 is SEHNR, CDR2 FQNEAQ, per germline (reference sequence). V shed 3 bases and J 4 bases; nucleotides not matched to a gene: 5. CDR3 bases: TGTGCCAGCAGCTTTGGGGGACAGGCTTACGAGCAGTACTTC. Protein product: CASSFGGQAYEQYF. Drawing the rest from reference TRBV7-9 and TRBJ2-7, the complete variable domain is DTGVSQNPRHKITKRGQNVTFRCDPISEHNRLYWYRQTLGQGPEFLTYFQNEAQLEKSRLLSDRFSAERPKGSFSTLEIQRTEQGDSAMYLCASSFGGQAYEQYFGPGTRLTVT.

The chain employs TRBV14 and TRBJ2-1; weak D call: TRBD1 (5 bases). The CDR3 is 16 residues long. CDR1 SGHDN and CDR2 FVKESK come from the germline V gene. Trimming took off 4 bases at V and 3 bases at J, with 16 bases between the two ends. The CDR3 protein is CASSPIVRVRYNEQFF. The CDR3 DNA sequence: TGTGCCAGCAGCCCTATCGTCAGGGTCCGCTACAATGAGCAGTTCTTC.

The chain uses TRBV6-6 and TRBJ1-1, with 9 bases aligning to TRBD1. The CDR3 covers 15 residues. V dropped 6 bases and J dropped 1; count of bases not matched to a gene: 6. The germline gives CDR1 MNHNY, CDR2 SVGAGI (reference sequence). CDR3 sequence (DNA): TGTGCCAGCAGAGACCGGGACAGGGAGAACACTGAAGCTTTCTTT. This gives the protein CASRDRDRENTEAFF.

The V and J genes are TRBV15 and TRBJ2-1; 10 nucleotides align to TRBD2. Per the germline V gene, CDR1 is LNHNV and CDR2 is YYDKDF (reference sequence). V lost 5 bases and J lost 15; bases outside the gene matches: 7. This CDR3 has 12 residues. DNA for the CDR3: TGTGCCACCAGCGTAGTAGCGGGAGGACCGTTCTTC. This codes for CATSVVAGGPFF. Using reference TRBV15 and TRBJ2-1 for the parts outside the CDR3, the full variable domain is DAMVIQNPRYQVTQFGKPVTLSCSQTLNHNVMYWYQQKSSQAPKLLFHYYDKDFNNEADTPDNFQSRRPNTSFCFLDIRSPGLGDTAMYLCATSVVAGGPFFGPGTRLTVL.

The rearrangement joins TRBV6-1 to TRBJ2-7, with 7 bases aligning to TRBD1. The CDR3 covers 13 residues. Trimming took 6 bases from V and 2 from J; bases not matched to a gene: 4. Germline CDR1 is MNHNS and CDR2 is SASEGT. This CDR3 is CASRRGQAYEQYF. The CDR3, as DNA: TGTGCCAGCAGGAGAGGACAGGCCTACGAGCAGTACTTC.

The CDR3 protein is CATSRDIAGNTIYF. The CDR3 bases are TGTGCCACCAGCAGGGACATTGCTGGAAACACCATATATTTT. This chain connects TRBV15 to TRBJ1-3; a possible D gene is TRBD1 (5 bases). Germline assignment: CDR1 LNHNV and CDR2 YYDKDF (reference sequence). With 3 bases removed from V and 2 bases from J, the gap between germline ends came to 8 bases. This CDR3 comprises 14 residues.

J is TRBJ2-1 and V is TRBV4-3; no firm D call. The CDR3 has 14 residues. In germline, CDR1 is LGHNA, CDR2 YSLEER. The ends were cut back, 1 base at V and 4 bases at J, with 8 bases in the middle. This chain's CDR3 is CASSQGLLYNEQFF. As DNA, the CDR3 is TGCGCCAGCAGCCAAGGCCTGCTATACAATGAGCAGTTCTTC.